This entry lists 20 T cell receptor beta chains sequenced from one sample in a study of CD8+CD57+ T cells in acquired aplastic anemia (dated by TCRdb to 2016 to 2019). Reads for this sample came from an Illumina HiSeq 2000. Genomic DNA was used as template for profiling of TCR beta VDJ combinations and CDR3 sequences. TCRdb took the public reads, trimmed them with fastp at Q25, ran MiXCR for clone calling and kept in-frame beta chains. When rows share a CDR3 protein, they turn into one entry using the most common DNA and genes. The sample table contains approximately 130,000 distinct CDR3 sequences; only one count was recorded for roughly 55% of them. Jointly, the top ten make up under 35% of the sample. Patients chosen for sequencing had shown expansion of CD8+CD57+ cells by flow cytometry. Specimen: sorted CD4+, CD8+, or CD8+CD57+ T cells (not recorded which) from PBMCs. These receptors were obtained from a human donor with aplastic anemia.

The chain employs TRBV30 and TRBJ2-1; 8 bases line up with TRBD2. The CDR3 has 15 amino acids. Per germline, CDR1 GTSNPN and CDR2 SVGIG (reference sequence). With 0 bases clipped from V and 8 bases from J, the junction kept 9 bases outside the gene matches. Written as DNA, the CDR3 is TGTGCCTGGAGTGTACAAGCGGGAGTTCGGTATGAGCAGTTCTTC. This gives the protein CAWSVQAGVRYEQFF.

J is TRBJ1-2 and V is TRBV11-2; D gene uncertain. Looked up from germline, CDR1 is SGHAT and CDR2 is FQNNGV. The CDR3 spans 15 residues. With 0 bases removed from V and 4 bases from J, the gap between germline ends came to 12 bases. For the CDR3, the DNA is TGTGCCAGCAGCTTAGATTTGAACAGTGTCTATGGCTACACCTTC. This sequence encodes CASSLDLNSVYGYTF.

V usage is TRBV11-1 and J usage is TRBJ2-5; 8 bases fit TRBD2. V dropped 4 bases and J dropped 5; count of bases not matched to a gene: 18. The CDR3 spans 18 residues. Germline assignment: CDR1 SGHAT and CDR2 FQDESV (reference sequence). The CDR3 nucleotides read TGTGCCAGCAGCTCGACGGGGGGGCTAGGGGGTCTTGGGGAGACCCAGTACTTC. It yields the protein CASSSTGGLGGLGETQYF.

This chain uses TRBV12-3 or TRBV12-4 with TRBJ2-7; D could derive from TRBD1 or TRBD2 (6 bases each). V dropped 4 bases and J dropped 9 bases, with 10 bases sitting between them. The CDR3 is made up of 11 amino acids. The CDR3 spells CASSYEGGQYF. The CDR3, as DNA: TGTGCCAGCAGTTACGAGGGGGGGCAGTACTTC.

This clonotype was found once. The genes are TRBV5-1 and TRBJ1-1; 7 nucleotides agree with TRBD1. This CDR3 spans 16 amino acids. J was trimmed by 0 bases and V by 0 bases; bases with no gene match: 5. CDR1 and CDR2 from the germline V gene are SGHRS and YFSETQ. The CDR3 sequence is CASSLAAGQMNTEAFF. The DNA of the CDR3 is TGCGCCAGCAGCTTGGCGGCGGGACAGATGAACACTGAAGCTTTCTTT. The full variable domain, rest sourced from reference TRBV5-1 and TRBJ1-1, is KAGVTQTPRYLIKTRGQQVTLSCSPISGHRSVSWYQQTPGQGLQFLFEYFSETQRNKGNFPGRFSGRQFSNSRSEMNVSTLELGDSALYLCASSLAAGQMNTEAFFGQGTRLTVV.

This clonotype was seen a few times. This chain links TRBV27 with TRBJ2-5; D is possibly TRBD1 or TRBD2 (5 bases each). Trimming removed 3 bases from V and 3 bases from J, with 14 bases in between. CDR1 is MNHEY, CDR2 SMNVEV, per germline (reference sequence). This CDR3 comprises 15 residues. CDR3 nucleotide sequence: TGTGCCAGCAGTTTGGGGCTGAGCGGTGAAGAGACCCAGTACTTC. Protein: CASSLGLSGEETQYF.

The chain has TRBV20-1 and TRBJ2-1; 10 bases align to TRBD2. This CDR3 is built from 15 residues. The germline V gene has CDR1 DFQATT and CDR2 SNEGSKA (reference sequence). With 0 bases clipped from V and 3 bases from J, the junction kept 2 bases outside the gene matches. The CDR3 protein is CSARDGLADYNEQFF. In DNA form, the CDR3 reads TGCAGTGCTAGAGATGGACTAGCGGACTACAATGAGCAGTTCTTC.

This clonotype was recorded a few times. CDR3 region: CASSLPPGSPLHF. The CDR3 bases are TGTGCCAGCAGCTTACCCCCGGGCTCACCCCTCCACTTT. The chain recombines TRBV7-8 with TRBJ1-6; D ambiguous. Germline V gene sequence: CDR1 SGHVS, CDR2 FQNEAQ. V lost 2 bases, J lost 10 bases, and 9 bases lay in between. CDR3 length: 13 residues.

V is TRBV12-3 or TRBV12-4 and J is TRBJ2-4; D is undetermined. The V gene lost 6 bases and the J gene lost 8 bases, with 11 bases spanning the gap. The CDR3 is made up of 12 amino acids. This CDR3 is CASSPGPDIQYF. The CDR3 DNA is TGTGCCAGCAGCCCGGGTCCTGACATTCAGTACTTC.

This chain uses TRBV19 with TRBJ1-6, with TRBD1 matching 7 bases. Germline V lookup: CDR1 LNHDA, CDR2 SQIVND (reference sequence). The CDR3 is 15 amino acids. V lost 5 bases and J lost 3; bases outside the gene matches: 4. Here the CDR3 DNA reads TGTGCCAGTAGTGATCGACAGGGCTATAATTCACCCCTCCACTTT. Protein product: CASSDRQGYNSPLHF.

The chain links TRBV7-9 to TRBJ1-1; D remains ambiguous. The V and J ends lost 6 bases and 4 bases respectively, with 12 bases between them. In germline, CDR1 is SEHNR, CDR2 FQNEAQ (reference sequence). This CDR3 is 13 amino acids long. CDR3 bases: TGTGCCAGCAGTAACCAGAGGACCACTGAAGCTTTCTTT. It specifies CASSNQRTTEAFF.

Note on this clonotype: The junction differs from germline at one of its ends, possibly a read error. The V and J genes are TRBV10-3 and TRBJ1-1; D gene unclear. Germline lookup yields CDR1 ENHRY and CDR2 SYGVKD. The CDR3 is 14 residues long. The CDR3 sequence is CASSYSRGRTEAFF. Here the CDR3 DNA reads TGTGCCAGCAGTTACTCGAGAGGGCGTACTGAAGCTTTCTTT.

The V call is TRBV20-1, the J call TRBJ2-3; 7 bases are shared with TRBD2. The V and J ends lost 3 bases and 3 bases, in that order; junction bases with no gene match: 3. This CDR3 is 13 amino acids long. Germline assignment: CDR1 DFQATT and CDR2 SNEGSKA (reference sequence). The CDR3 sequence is CSARWRETDTQYF. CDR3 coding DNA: TGCAGTGCTAGGTGGCGGGAGACAGATACGCAGTATTTT.

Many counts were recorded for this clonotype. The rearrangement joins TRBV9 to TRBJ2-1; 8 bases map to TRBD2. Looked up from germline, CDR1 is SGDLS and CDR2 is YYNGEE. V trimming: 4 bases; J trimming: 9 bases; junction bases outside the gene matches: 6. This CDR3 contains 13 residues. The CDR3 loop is CASSFGGGSEQFF. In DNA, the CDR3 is TGTGCCAGCAGCTTCGGGGGGGGGTCTGAGCAGTTCTTC.

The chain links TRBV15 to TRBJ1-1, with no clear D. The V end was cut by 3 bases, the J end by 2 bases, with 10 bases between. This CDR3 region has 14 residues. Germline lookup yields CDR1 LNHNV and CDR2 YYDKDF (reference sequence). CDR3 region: CATSSSQRNTEAFF. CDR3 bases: TGTGCCACCAGCAGTTCGCAACGCAACACTGAAGCTTTCTTT.

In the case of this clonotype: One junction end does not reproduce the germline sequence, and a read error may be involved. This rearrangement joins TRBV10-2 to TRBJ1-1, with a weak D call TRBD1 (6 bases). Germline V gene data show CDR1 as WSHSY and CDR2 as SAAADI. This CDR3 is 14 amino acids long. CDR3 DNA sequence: TGTGCCAGCAGCCAAGGAGGAGGGGGCACTGAAGCTTTCTTT. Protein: CASSQGGGGTEAFF.

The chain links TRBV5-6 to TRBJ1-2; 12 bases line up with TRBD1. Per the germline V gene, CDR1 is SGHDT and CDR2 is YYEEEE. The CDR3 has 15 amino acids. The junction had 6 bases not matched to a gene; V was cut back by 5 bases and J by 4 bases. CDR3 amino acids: CASSPGTGGAYGYTF. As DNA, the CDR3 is TGTGCCAGCAGTCCAGGGACAGGGGGCGCCTATGGCTACACCTTC.

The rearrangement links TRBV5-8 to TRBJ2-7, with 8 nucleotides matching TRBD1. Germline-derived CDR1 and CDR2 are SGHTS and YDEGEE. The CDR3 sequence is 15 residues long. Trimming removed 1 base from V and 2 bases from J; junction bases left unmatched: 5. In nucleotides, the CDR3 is TGTGCCAGCAGCTTGAGACAGGGGATACCCTACGAGCAGTACTTC. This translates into CASSLRQGIPYEQYF. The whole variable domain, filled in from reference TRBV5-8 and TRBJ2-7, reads EAGVTQSPTHLIKTRGQQATLRCSPISGHTSVYWYQQALGLGLQFLLWYDEGEERNRGNFPPRFSGRQFPNYSSELNVNALELEDSALYLCASSLRQGIPYEQYFGPGTRLTVT.

The CDR3 bases are TGTGCCAGCAGCTTACGGGACCTAGACTACGAGCAGTACTTC. Translated: CASSLRDLDYEQYF. This chain links TRBV7-6 with TRBJ2-7, with D perhaps matching TRBD1 or TRBD2 (5 bases each). The CDR3 is 14 amino acids. CDR1 SGHVS and CDR2 FNYEAQ come from the germline V gene. Trimming took off 2 bases at V and 3 bases at J, with 11 bases between the two ends.

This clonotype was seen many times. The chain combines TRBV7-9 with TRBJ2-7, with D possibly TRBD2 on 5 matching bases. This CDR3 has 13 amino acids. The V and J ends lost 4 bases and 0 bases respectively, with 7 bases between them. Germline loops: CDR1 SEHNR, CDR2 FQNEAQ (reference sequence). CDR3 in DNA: TGTGCCAGCAGCTCGGGAAGCTCCTACGAGCAGTACTTC. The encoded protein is CASSSGSSYEQYF.